These T cell receptor beta chains were read from a single sample in a study of technical replicates of blood from several donors. Sequenced by immunoSEQ multiplex PCR; TCRdb stores in-frame clones only, minus some. The repertoire holds 50,000 to 55,000 clones, with 86% as singletons. Input material: PBMCs. The receptors were gathered from a human donor in good health. Some clones in this sample may be carry-over from other donors' samples. CDR3s include the opening cysteine and the closing phenylalanine or tryptophan.

v_call: TRBV7-2; j_call: TRBJ2-7; cdr3_aa: CASSPSGQLGPYEQYF
v_call: TRBV4-3; j_call: TRBJ1-4; cdr3_aa: CASSQAGVGEKLFF
v_call: TRBV5-1; j_call: TRBJ2-7; cdr3_aa: CASSLDRGTYEQYF
v_call: TRBV19; j_call: TRBJ1-2; cdr3_aa: CASSPVGRDYGYTF
v_call: TRBV5-1; j_call: TRBJ2-3; cdr3_aa: CASSFGPDTDTQYF
v_call: TRBV21-1; j_call: TRBJ2-2; cdr3_aa: CASSTAGELFF
v_call: TRBV28; j_call: TRBJ2-7; cdr3_aa: CASSLLGLPYEQYF
v_call: TRBV9; j_call: TRBJ2-1; cdr3_aa: CASSVPSAGGNYNEQFF
v_call: TRBV4-1; j_call: TRBJ1-2; cdr3_aa: CASSQGSGGDYGYTF
v_call: TRBV5-1; j_call: TRBJ1-2; cdr3_aa: CASSLDLDYGYTF
v_call: TRBV30; j_call: TRBJ2-7; cdr3_aa: CAMGLEEFKEQYF
v_call: TRBV5-1; j_call: TRBJ2-7; cdr3_aa: CASSSIAGDGYSEQYF
v_call: TRBV19; j_call: TRBJ1-2; cdr3_aa: CASRAERGTYGYTF
v_call: TRBV7-8; j_call: TRBJ2-7; cdr3_aa: CASSPLFTRGPTYEQYF
v_call: TRBV4-3; j_call: TRBJ1-3; cdr3_aa: CASSQVAGNTIYF
v_call: TRBV9; j_call: TRBJ1-2; cdr3_aa: CASSPGQGYGYTF
v_call: TRBV11-3; j_call: TRBJ2-7; cdr3_aa: CASKSGRALREQYF